Listed here are 13 T cell receptor beta chains from one sample, sequenced in a study of blood T cell repertoires in COVID-19. Libraries were prepared by immunoSEQ multiplex PCR; TCRdb keeps only in-frame clonotypes and omits some of them. The sample lists over 150,000 clones, just over 85% occurring once. Sequenced: peripheral blood. Receptors originate from a man aged 50-60 years with active or convalescent COVID-19.

This chain joins TRBV5-1 and TRBJ1-1; 7 bases are shared with TRBD1. Germline V gene data show CDR1 as SGHRS and CDR2 as YFSETQ. After removal of 6 bases from V and 0 bases from J, the junction contained 5 bases not matched to a gene. The CDR3 is 14 residues long. This chain's CDR3 is CASTRQGLNTEAFF. The CDR3 DNA is TGCGCCAGCACCCGACAGGGCCTGAACACTGAAGCTTTCTTT.

V and J are TRBV27 and TRBJ1-2, with TRBD1 matching 10 bases. Germline trimming cut 3 bases from V and 2 bases from J; bases unmatched to any gene: 6. Germline loops: CDR1 MNHEY, CDR2 SMNVEV (reference sequence). This CDR3 has 16 residues. The CDR3 loop reads CASSFGPGQGNYGYTF. As DNA, the CDR3 is TGTGCCAGCAGTTTTGGCCCGGGACAGGGGAACTATGGCTACACCTTC.

The chain uses TRBV7-8 and TRBJ1-5; D is unresolved. The CDR3 covers 12 residues. V lost 1 base to trimming and J lost 6 bases, with 4 bases between them. CDR1 and CDR2 from the germline V gene are SGHVS and FQNEAQ. In DNA form, the CDR3 reads TGTGCCAGCAGCTTAGTCGGTCAGCCCCAGCATTTT. This sequence encodes CASSLVGQPQHF.

Written as DNA, the CDR3 is TGTGCCAGTAGCCTCTTGGGGCCCAATCAGCCCCAGCATTTT. Its protein is CASSLLGPNQPQHF. This rearrangement joins TRBV19 to TRBJ1-5; perhaps TRBD1 as D (5 bases). V dropped 6 bases and J dropped 3 bases, with 12 bases sitting between them. CDR3 size: 14 residues. Germline lookup yields CDR1 LNHDA and CDR2 SQIVND (reference sequence).

This chain connects TRBV6-5 to TRBJ1-1; 11 bases are shared with TRBD1. V shed 8 bases, J shed 5 bases, and the junction held 7 bases outside the gene matches. The germline CDR1 and CDR2 sequences are MNHEY and SVGAGI. The CDR3 length is 14 residues. CDR3 residues: CASLVRDRGTEAFF. CDR3 DNA sequence: TGTGCCAGCCTTGTTCGGGACAGGGGGACTGAAGCTTTCTTT.

A few counts support this clone. The chain couples TRBV27 to TRBJ1-2; D possibly corresponds to TRBD1 (5 bases). The CDR3 has 15 residues. Trimming took off 0 bases at V and 6 bases at J, with 14 bases between the two ends. Germline CDR1 MNHEY, CDR2 SMNVEV (reference sequence). In DNA form, the CDR3 reads TGTGCCAGCAGTTTATCGGGCAGGGCCTGGGATGGCTACACCTTC. Its translation is CASSLSGRAWDGYTF.

This clone was counted between two and nine times. The chain employs TRBV2 and TRBJ2-2, with D possibly TRBD2 on 6 matching bases. CDR3 size: 13 residues. V lost 6 bases to trimming and J lost 5 bases, with 10 bases between them. CDR1 and CDR2 from the germline V gene are SNHLY and FYNNEI. The DNA for the CDR3 is TGTGCCAGCAGGACTAGTCGTACCGGGGAGCTGTTTTTT. It is translated as CASRTSRTGELFF. Filled out from reference TRBV2 and TRBJ2-2, the complete variable domain reads EPEVTQTPSHQVTQMGQEVILRCVPISNHLYFYWYRQILGQKVEFLVSFYNNEISEKSEIFDDQFSVERPDGSNFTLKIRSTKLEDSAMYFCASRTSRTGELFFGEGSRLTVL.

The chain couples TRBV10-3 to TRBJ2-1; 9 nucleotides agree with TRBD2. The CDR3 spans 15 residues. After removal of 4 bases from V and 7 bases from J, the junction contained 8 bases not matched to a gene. Germline lookup yields CDR1 ENHRY and CDR2 SYGVKD. The CDR3 DNA is TGTGCCATCAGTGGGGCTGCGGGGGGGCTTAATGAGCAGTTCTTC. Encoded protein: CAISGAAGGLNEQFF.

The rearrangement links TRBV6-4 to TRBJ2-1; unclear D gene. The CDR3 consists of 14 residues. Trimming took off 3 bases at V and 2 bases at J, with 8 bases between the two ends. Germline V gene sequence: CDR1 MRHNA, CDR2 SNTAGT. Here the CDR3 DNA reads TGTGCCAGCAGTGATACTAATACCTACAATGAGCAGTTCTTC. Translating gives CASSDTNTYNEQFF.

The V gene is TRBV5-1, the J gene TRBJ2-5; 12 bases map to TRBD2. The CDR3 is made up of 18 amino acids. The ends lost 4 bases at V and 4 bases at J; junction bases unmatched: 14. CDR1 and CDR2 (germline): SGHRS, YFSETQ. The DNA of the CDR3 is TGCGCCAGCAGCCCTGGGACTAGCGGGTTACAAAAGGGAGAGACCCAGTACTTC. Its protein is CASSPGTSGLQKGETQYF.

This clone was detected only once. The V call is TRBV18, the J call TRBJ2-7, with a tentative D call TRBD2 (6 bases). Trimming took off 3 bases at V and 3 bases at J, with 12 bases between the two ends. Germline CDR1 reads KGHSH; CDR2 reads LQKENI. The CDR3 loop spans 14 amino acids. The DNA for the CDR3 is TGTGCCAGCTCACCGATCGGGAGTGTCTACGAGCAGTACTTC. Protein sequence: CASSPIGSVYEQYF.

The chain recombines TRBV2 with TRBJ2-2, with 9 bases fitting TRBD1. The CDR3 contains 17 residues. The V gene's germline CDR1 is SNHLY and CDR2 FYNNEI. V gave up 2 bases and J gave up 5 bases; unmatched junction bases: 9. The CDR3 reads CASSEHQQGARTGELFF. CDR3 nucleotide sequence: TGTGCCAGCAGTGAACACCAACAGGGGGCGCGAACCGGGGAGCTGTTTTTT.

The gene calls are TRBV29-1 and TRBJ2-5; TRBD2 aligns across 16 bases. Trimming at V came to 4 bases and at J to 5 bases, leaving 7 bases not matched to a gene. CDR3 length: 16 residues. Germline assignment: CDR1 SQVTM and CDR2 ANQGSEA. The CDR3 DNA reads TGCAGCGTTGGTGGGACTAGCGGGGGGGCCGGGGAGACCCAGTACTTC. Translating it yields CSVGGTSGGAGETQYF. Full variable domain (outside the CDR3, taken from reference TRBV29-1 and TRBJ2-5): SAVISQKPSRDICQRGTSLTIQCQVDSQVTMMFWYRQQPGQSLTLIATANQGSEATYESGFVIDKFPISRPNLTFSTLTVSNMSPEDSSIYLCSVGGTSGGAGETQYFGPGTRLLVL.